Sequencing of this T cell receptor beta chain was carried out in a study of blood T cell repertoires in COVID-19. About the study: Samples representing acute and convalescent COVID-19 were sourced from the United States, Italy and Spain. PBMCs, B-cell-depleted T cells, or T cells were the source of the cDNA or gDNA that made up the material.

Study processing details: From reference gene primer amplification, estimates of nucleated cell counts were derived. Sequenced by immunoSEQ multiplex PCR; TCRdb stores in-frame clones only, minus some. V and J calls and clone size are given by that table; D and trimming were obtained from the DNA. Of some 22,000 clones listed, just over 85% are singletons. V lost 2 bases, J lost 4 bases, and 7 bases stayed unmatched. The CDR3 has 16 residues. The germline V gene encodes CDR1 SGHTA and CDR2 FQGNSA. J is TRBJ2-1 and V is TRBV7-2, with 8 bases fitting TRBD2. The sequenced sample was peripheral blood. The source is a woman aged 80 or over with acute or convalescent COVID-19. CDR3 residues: CASSLRRGALYNEQFF. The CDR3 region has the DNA TGTGCCAGCAGCTTACGGCGGGGGGCCTTGTACAATGAGCAGTTCTTC.